The 13 T cell receptor beta chains below all came from one sample that was sequenced in a study of technical replicates of blood from several donors. Some clones are missing from TCRdb's copy, which holds only in-frame ones; the method was immunoSEQ multiplex PCR. This sample has under 80,000 clones; under 95% occur once, and the top ten carry 0.26%. The sample taken for sequencing was T cells isolated from PBMCs. The receptors come from a human donor in good health.

This clone was seen a single time. J is TRBJ2-1 and V is TRBV18; the match to TRBD1 covers 9 bases. In germline, CDR1 is KGHSH, CDR2 LQKENI. This CDR3 has 15 amino acids. V trimming: 4 bases; J trimming: 3 bases; junction bases outside the gene matches: 4. The CDR3: CASSLGQGGYNEQFF. DNA for the CDR3: TGTGCCAGCTCACTGGGACAGGGAGGCTACAATGAGCAGTTCTTC. Using reference TRBV18 and TRBJ2-1 for the parts outside the CDR3, the full variable domain is NAGVMQNPRHLVRRRGQEARLRCSPMKGHSHVYWYRQLPEEGLKFMVYLQKENIIDESGMPKERFSAEFPKEGPSILRIQQVVRGDSAAYFCASSLGQGGYNEQFFGPGTRLTVL.

The chain uses TRBV29-1 and TRBJ1-1; TRBD1 agrees at 8 bases. This CDR3 comprises 14 residues. Trimming removed 7 bases from V and 4 bases from J; junction bases left unmatched: 11. Germline V gene data show CDR1 as SQVTM and CDR2 as ANQGSEA. The CDR3 bases are TGCAGCGGTCGCAGGGGGCCCTGGAGCACTGAAGCTTTCTTT. Its translation: CSGRRGPWSTEAFF.

The rearrangement joins TRBV19 to TRBJ2-3; D is perhaps TRBD2 (5 bases). This CDR3 is built from 12 residues. Germline CDR1 reads LNHDA; CDR2 reads SQIVND (reference sequence). V lost 8 bases and J 4 bases, leaving 10 bases between the germline ends. Here the CDR3 reads CASAPGADTQYF. The CDR3 DNA reads TGTGCCAGTGCTCCCGGGGCAGATACGCAGTATTTT.

The chain joins TRBV5-4 to TRBJ1-3; 7 nucleotides match TRBD1. V dropped 4 bases and J dropped 7; count of bases not matched to a gene: 5. Germline CDR1 SGHNT, CDR2 YYREEE (reference sequence). The length of the CDR3 is 13 residues. The CDR3 spells CASSPDRENTIYF. The CDR3 DNA reads as TGTGCCAGCAGCCCCGACAGGGAGAACACCATATATTTT.

The chain couples TRBV28 to TRBJ2-3, with 14 bases fitting TRBD2. V was pared by 4 bases and J by 4 bases, with 1 base of the junction left unmatched. In germline, CDR1 is MDHEN, CDR2 SYDVKM. The CDR3 length is 15 residues. The CDR3 sequence: CASSSGLAGADTQYF. The CDR3 DNA is TGTGCCAGCAGTTCGGGACTAGCGGGAGCAGATACGCAGTATTTT.

The chain combines TRBV5-1 with TRBJ2-3, with TRBD2 as a possible D gene (7 bases). The V and J ends lost 6 bases and 2 bases respectively, with 16 bases between them. The germline CDR1 and CDR2 sequences are SGHRS and YFSETQ. There are 15 residues in the CDR3. This CDR3 is CASKEGGGATDTQYF. The CDR3 bases are TGCGCCAGCAAGGAAGGTGGGGGGGCCACAGATACGCAGTATTTT.

There are a few counts of this clone. V is TRBV4-1 and J is TRBJ2-1; 12 bases align to TRBD2. The CDR3 contains 15 residues. Trimming removed 4 bases from V and 5 bases from J; junction bases left unmatched: 3. Germline CDR1 MGHRA, CDR2 YSYEKL. In DNA form, the CDR3 reads TGCGCCAGCAGCCCCGGACTAGCGGGAAACAATGAGCAGTTCTTC. It yields the protein CASSPGLAGNNEQFF.

The J gene is TRBJ2-7, the V gene TRBV9; D perhaps matches TRBD2 (5 bases). The germline V and J ends were trimmed by 2 bases and 3 bases, with 12 bases remaining between them. Germline CDR1 is SGDLS and CDR2 is YYNGEE. The CDR3 covers 14 residues. The CDR3 nucleotides read TGTGCCAGCAGCGTCTCGGGAACAAACTACGAGCAGTACTTC. This translates into CASSVSGTNYEQYF.

The chain couples TRBV13 to TRBJ2-7, with D unclear. The germline V gene encodes CDR1 PRHDT and CDR2 FYEKMQ (reference sequence). This CDR3 has 15 amino acids. V lost 1 base and J 1 base, leaving 11 bases between the germline ends. As DNA, the CDR3 is TGTGCCAGCAGCTTAGCAGGTGTTTCGTCCTACGAGCAGTACTTC. Translating it yields CASSLAGVSSYEQYF.

The chain is built from TRBV9 and TRBJ2-2; TRBD1 agrees at 9 bases. The junction had 8 bases not matched to a gene; V was cut back by 3 bases and J by 5 bases. CDR3 size: 16 residues. Per the germline V gene, CDR1 is SGDLS and CDR2 is YYNGEE. The CDR3 here is CASSASGTGWTGELFF. The CDR3 DNA reads as TGTGCCAGCAGCGCATCCGGGACAGGGTGGACCGGGGAGCTGTTTTTT.

The chain employs TRBV6-4 and TRBJ2-5, with a tentative D call TRBD1 (5 bases). The CDR3 runs 13 residues. Trimming took 2 bases from V and 7 from J, leaving 11 bases between them. Germline assignment: CDR1 MRHNA and CDR2 SNTAGT. CDR3 in amino acids: CASSDQQDGTQYF. The CDR3 DNA reads TGTGCCAGCAGTGACCAACAGGATGGGACCCAGTACTTC.

The CDR3 spells CASSLDIYNEQFF. In nucleotides, the CDR3 is TGCGCCAGCAGCTTGGACATTTACAATGAGCAGTTCTTC. This chain uses TRBV5-1 with TRBJ2-1; D gene ambiguous. Germline loops: CDR1 SGHRS, CDR2 YFSETQ. The CDR3 has 13 residues. V lost 0 bases and J lost 4, with 5 bases in between.

V gene TRBV13 combines with J gene TRBJ2-4, with TRBD2 identical over 10 bases. CDR1 is PRHDT, CDR2 FYEKMQ, per germline (reference sequence). This CDR3 region has 16 residues. Trimming removed 5 bases from V and 3 bases from J; junction bases left unmatched: 7. CDR3 nucleotide sequence: TGTGCCAGCAGCCCGCTAGCGGGAGAGGGCAAAAACATTCAGTACTTC. Amino acids: CASSPLAGEGKNIQYF.